The source of this T cell receptor beta chain is a study of blood T cell repertoires in COVID-19. This CDR3 has 15 residues. CDR1 is MDHEN and CDR2 is SYDVKM in the germline V gene. With V trimmed by 6 bases and J by 6 bases, 12 bases remained unmatched. Some clones are missing from TCRdb's copy, which holds only in-frame ones; the method was immunoSEQ multiplex PCR. The table lists some 150,000 clones, around 91% of them singletons. Sequencing was performed on PBMCs or T cells enriched from blood (not recorded which). The source of this sequence is a woman aged 18-35 years who had recovered from COVID-19. The J gene is TRBJ2-5, the V gene TRBV28, with 8 bases matching TRBD1. The CDR3 spells CASSPGTGHVKTQYF. CDR3 nucleotides: TGTGCCAGCAGCCCTGGGACAGGCCACGTGAAGACCCAGTACTTC.